These 26 T cell receptor beta chains were sequenced from one sample in a study of T cells in Graves' hyperthyroidism and ophthalmopathy. What was amplified from RNA transcripts were TCR beta CDR3 regions. Carried out on the TCR CDR3, a first-round RT-PCR used the HTBI primer set. MiXCR was run by TCRdb on the multiplex PCR reads, yielding one entry per CDR3 protein. The repertoire holds approximately 640,000 distinct CDR3 sequences, with roughly 17% as singletons. Sequencing used blood. The receptors were gathered from a man over 45 with Graves' hyperthyroidism.

This clonotype was seen only a few times. The J gene is TRBJ2-2, the V gene TRBV18; TRBD2 matches at 8 bases. The CDR3 is made up of 16 amino acids. Germline V CDR1 and CDR2: KGHSH, LQKENI. J was trimmed by 4 bases and V by 2 bases; bases with no gene match: 6. CDR3 nucleotide sequence: TGTGCCAGCTCACCAAGGTCTAGCGGGCGCACCGGGGAGCTGTTTTTT. Translation gives CASSPRSSGRTGELFF.

This chain uses TRBV5-5 with TRBJ2-1; D is uncertain. The CDR3 consists of 12 residues. Germline assignment: CDR1 SGHKS and CDR2 YYEKEE (reference sequence). The germline V and J ends were trimmed by 4 bases and 5 bases, with 7 bases remaining between them. The CDR3 sequence is CASSKDHNEQFF. CDR3 in DNA: TGTGCCAGCAGCAAGGACCACAATGAGCAGTTCTTC.

This clonotype came up many times. V and J are TRBV12-3 or TRBV12-4 and TRBJ2-1; D not certain. Deletions cut 5 bases from V and 4 bases from J, with 12 bases between. The length of the CDR3 is 14 residues. In nucleotides, the CDR3 is TGTGCCAGCAGTCCACCAATCGAATACAATGAGCAGTTCTTC. It translates to CASSPPIEYNEQFF.

This clonotype was observed at least ten times. CDR3 DNA: TGTGCCAGCAGTGAATCGGGGGGCGCCGGGACAACTAATGAAAAACTGTTTTTT. Amino acids: CASSESGGAGTTNEKLFF. V is TRBV2 and J is TRBJ1-4, with D possibly TRBD1 on 6 matching bases. This CDR3 has 18 residues. Germline CDR1 SNHLY, CDR2 FYNNEI. The V end lost 2 bases, the J end lost 0 bases, and 16 bases lay between the germline ends.

This clonotype was seen a few times. This rearrangement joins TRBV4-1 to TRBJ2-7; no clear D gene. This CDR3 spans 15 amino acids. Germline V gives CDR1 MGHRA, CDR2 YSYEKL. Trimming left V 2 bases short and J 4 bases short, with 15 bases between. CDR3 nucleotides: TGCGCCAGCAGCCAAAGTTCCCCCTCCCTTTACGAGCAGTACTTC. It encodes CASSQSSPSLYEQYF.

The sample holds many counts of this clonotype. This sequence joins TRBV12-5 and TRBJ2-1; D is undetermined. The germline V and J ends were trimmed by 0 bases and 0 bases, with 9 bases remaining between them. The length of the CDR3 is 16 residues. The germline V gene has CDR1 LGHNT and CDR2 FRNRAP. The CDR3 region is CASGLVVGSSYNEQFF. CDR3 nucleotides: TGTGCTAGTGGTTTGGTAGTTGGAAGCTCCTACAATGAGCAGTTCTTC.

V is TRBV24-1 and J is TRBJ2-1; 12 positions match TRBD2. From germline, CDR1 is KGHDR and CDR2 SFDVKD. Trimming cost V 2 bases and J 1 base; bases outside gene matches: 5. The CDR3 is 18 amino acids. CDR3 in DNA: TGTGCCACCAGTGATTCCCGACTAGCGGGAGTGTCCTACAATGAGCAGTTCTTC. It encodes CATSDSRLAGVSYNEQFF.

This clonotype was detected a few times. The rearrangement joins TRBV5-1 to TRBJ1-1, with TRBD1 identical over 8 bases. V was clipped by 4 bases and J by 10 bases; unmatched bases: 6. Germline V gene lookup returns CDR1 SGHRS and CDR2 YFSETQ. The CDR3 is 12 amino acids. CDR3 loop: CASSQDRERAFF. The CDR3 DNA reads as TGCGCCAGCAGCCAGGACAGGGAGAGAGCTTTCTTT. The whole variable domain, remainder taken from reference TRBV5-1 and TRBJ1-1, is KAGVTQTPRYLIKTRGQQVTLSCSPISGHRSVSWYQQTPGQGLQFLFEYFSETQRNKGNFPGRFSGRQFSNSRSEMNVSTLELGDSALYLCASSQDRERAFFGQGTRLTVV.

V usage is TRBV6-5 and J usage is TRBJ2-7; 9 bases match TRBD2. With V trimmed by 2 bases and J by 2 bases, 13 bases remained unmatched. This CDR3 is built from 18 residues. Germline CDR1 reads MNHEY; CDR2 reads SVGAGI. CDR3 loop: CASSYVGAGRGGAYEQYF. For the CDR3, the DNA is TGTGCCAGCAGTTACGTGGGTGCGGGTCGCGGGGGGGCCTACGAGCAGTACTTC.

This clonotype was picked up many times. The J gene is TRBJ2-3, the V gene TRBV28, with 11 bases lining up with TRBD2. Germline CDR1 is MDHEN and CDR2 is SYDVKM. This CDR3 has 17 amino acids. J was trimmed by 3 bases and V by 2 bases; bases with no gene match: 7. The CDR3 region is CASSLGVAGGQTDTQYF. The CDR3 nucleotides read TGTGCCAGCAGTTTAGGAGTAGCGGGAGGGCAAACAGATACGCAGTATTTT. The whole variable domain, remainder taken from reference TRBV28 and TRBJ2-3, is DVKVTQSSRYLVKRTGEKVFLECVQDMDHENMFWYRQDPGLGLRLIYFSYDVKMKEKGDIPEGYSVSREKKERFSLILESASTNQTSMYLCASSLGVAGGQTDTQYFGPGTRLTVL.

This clonotype has more than one count but fewer than ten. The chain employs TRBV7-9 and TRBJ2-3; TRBD1 agrees at 7 bases. CDR3 length: 12 residues. Germline V CDR1 and CDR2: SEHNR, FQNEAQ (reference sequence). J was trimmed by 14 bases and V by 4 bases; bases with no gene match: 9. This CDR3 is CASSSGTVQPYF. The CDR3 DNA follows: TGTGCCAGCAGCTCCGGGACAGTGCAACCGTATTTT.

V gene TRBV7-9 combines with J gene TRBJ2-1; the match to TRBD2 covers 7 bases. The germline gives CDR1 SEHNR, CDR2 FQNEAQ (reference sequence). Trimming cost V 1 base and J 0 bases; bases outside gene matches: 6. The CDR3 has 17 amino acids. CDR3 DNA: TGTGCCAGCAGCTTAGGGTTCGGGAGGAGCTCCTACAATGAGCAGTTCTTC. Its translation is CASSLGFGRSSYNEQFF. The full variable domain, completed using reference TRBV7-9 and TRBJ2-1, is DTGVSQNPRHKITKRGQNVTFRCDPISEHNRLYWYRQTLGQGPEFLTYFQNEAQLEKSRLLSDRFSAERPKGSFSTLEIQRTEQGDSAMYLCASSLGFGRSSYNEQFFGPGTRLTVL.

This clonotype was observed many times. The chain employs TRBV7-3 and TRBJ2-1; 12 nucleotides agree with TRBD2. CDR3 length: 19 residues. With V trimmed by 0 bases and J by 6 bases, 12 bases remained unmatched. Germline CDR1 is SGHTA and CDR2 is FQGTGA. Written as DNA, the CDR3 is TGTGCCAGCAGCTTAACCGGCCCCCTCGCGACTAGCGGGAGCAATGAGCAGTTCTTC. Its translation is CASSLTGPLATSGSNEQFF.

The V and J genes are TRBV29-1 and TRBJ2-7, with TRBD1 identical over 10 bases. The CDR3 is 15 amino acids. J was trimmed by 3 bases and V by 0 bases; bases with no gene match: 5. Germline CDR1 and CDR2: SQVTM and ANQGSEA. CDR3 loop: CSVEDQRTGGYEQYF. CDR3 DNA sequence: TGCAGCGTTGAAGATCAAAGGACAGGGGGCTACGAGCAGTACTTC.

In its sample, this clonotype was seen a few times. V is TRBV6-5 and J is TRBJ1-6; unclear D gene. V was clipped by 0 bases and J by 7 bases, with 10 bases between them. The CDR3 length is 15 residues. Germline V gene sequence: CDR1 MNHEY, CDR2 SVGAGI. The CDR3 nucleotides are TGTGCCAGCAGTTACTCCATGGTCGAAAATTCACCCCTCCACTTT. Translating gives CASSYSMVENSPLHF.

This clonotype has a count of ten or more. This chain links TRBV27 with TRBJ2-1; 7 bases are shared with TRBD2. Germline lookup yields CDR1 MNHEY and CDR2 SMNVEV (reference sequence). CDR3 length: 16 amino acids. The V and J ends lost 6 bases and 2 bases, in that order; junction bases with no gene match: 10. CDR3 residues: CASSIGGGRPYNEQFF. In nucleotides, the CDR3 is TGTGCCAGCAGCATTGGGGGAGGGAGACCCTACAATGAGCAGTTCTTC.

In this sample, this clonotype turned up many times. The chain carries TRBV5-6 and TRBJ2-3; TRBD1 aligns across 9 bases. Germline lookup yields CDR1 SGHDT and CDR2 YYEEEE. The ends lost 1 base at V and 3 bases at J; junction bases unmatched: 3. The CDR3 is 15 residues long. The CDR3 protein is CASSLMTGGTDTQYF. The CDR3 region has the DNA TGTGCCAGCAGCTTGATGACAGGGGGGACAGATACGCAGTATTTT.

The V call is TRBV18, the J call TRBJ2-7, with D maybe TRBD2 (6 bases). This CDR3 is built from 16 residues. Trimming took off 2 bases at V and 4 bases at J, with 18 bases between the two ends. The V gene's germline CDR1 is KGHSH and CDR2 LQKENI. The CDR3: CASSPWDSLEVYEQYF. DNA for the CDR3: TGTGCCAGCTCACCATGGGACTCCTTAGAGGTGTACGAGCAGTACTTC.

In its sample, this clonotype was seen many times. The chain joins TRBV28 to TRBJ1-1; 7 bases line up with TRBD1. CDR3 size: 17 residues. Germline V CDR1 and CDR2: MDHEN, SYDVKM. The V and J ends lost 3 bases and 4 bases, in that order; junction bases with no gene match: 14. The CDR3 coding sequence is TGTGCCAGCAGTTTCATCACATTGACAGGGCCGGGCACTGAAGCTTTCTTT. This sequence encodes CASSFITLTGPGTEAFF.

This rearrangement joins TRBV2 to TRBJ2-7; D is unresolved. The CDR3 is 14 residues long. CDR1 and CDR2 (germline): SNHLY, FYNNEI. V was trimmed by 7 bases and J by 3 bases, leaving 16 bases between them. CDR3 sequence: CASTTLRCLYEQYF. The CDR3 region has the DNA TGTGCCAGCACCACCCTCAGATGCCTCTACGAGCAGTACTTC.

This clonotype has a count of ten or more. The chain employs TRBV7-9 and TRBJ1-1; D remains unclear. Germline V gives CDR1 SEHNR, CDR2 FQNEAQ (reference sequence). The CDR3 is 14 amino acids. V lost 2 bases and J lost 4, with 11 bases in between. For the CDR3, the DNA is TGTGCCAGCAGCTTAATGAGGGAGAGCACTGAAGCTTTCTTT. Its translation: CASSLMRESTEAFF.

The genes are TRBV10-3 and TRBJ2-1, with D maybe TRBD2 (6 bases). V was trimmed by 4 bases and J by 15 bases, leaving 25 bases between them. The CDR3 is 15 residues long. Germline assignment: CDR1 ENHRY and CDR2 SYGVKD. The CDR3 loop is CAISVRESFSTIRFF. The CDR3, as DNA: TGTGCCATCAGTGTACGGGAGTCTTTTTCCACGATTAGGTTCTTC.

This chain connects TRBV19 to TRBJ2-7, with 8 positions matching TRBD2. The ends lost 6 bases at V and 7 bases at J; junction bases unmatched: 8. The germline V gene has CDR1 LNHDA and CDR2 SQIVND (reference sequence). This CDR3 is 13 amino acids long. CDR3 in DNA: TGTGCCAGTAGCCTCCGGGGGGGGCTGGAGCAGTACTTC. Translation gives CASSLRGGLEQYF.

In its sample, this clonotype was seen many times. The rearrangement links TRBV11-3 to TRBJ2-3, with D unclear. Trimming removed 1 base at V and 3 bases at J, with 8 bases between. The CDR3 contains 14 residues. Germline V gene sequence: CDR1 SGHNT, CDR2 YENEEA. The DNA for the CDR3 is TGTGCCAGCAGCTTAGTTCAGTCAACAGATACGCAGTATTTT. It translates to CASSLVQSTDTQYF.

In its sample, this clonotype was seen many times. The chain is built from TRBV20-1 and TRBJ2-7; 11 positions agree with TRBD2. The CDR3 spans 15 residues. CDR1 is DFQATT and CDR2 is SNEGSKA in the germline V gene (reference sequence). V gave up 8 bases and J gave up 4 bases; unmatched junction bases: 13. The CDR3 region has the DNA TGCAGTTCGGGACTAGCGGAATCCACATGGTACGAGCAGTACTTC. Translating gives CSSGLAESTWYEQYF.

This clonotype was observed at least ten times. The chain carries TRBV12-3 or TRBV12-4 and TRBJ2-7; the D gene could be TRBD1 or TRBD2 (5 bases each). Trimming cost V 5 bases and J 2 bases, with 16 bases left between them. The CDR3 sequence is 15 residues long. CDR3 region: CASSGTRQSAYEQYF. CDR3 in DNA: TGTGCCAGCAGTGGGACGCGCCAAAGTGCCTACGAGCAGTACTTC.